Below are 10 T cell receptor beta chains sequenced from a single sample in a study of shared T cell receptors in the human thymus. The protocol was immunoSEQ multiplex PCR, while the TCRdb copy is restricted to in-frame clones and leaves out a portion. This table holds 720,000 or so clones, approximately 85% found once. The same data also contributed to another study, on human thymus T cells.

Material: thymocytes. The source of these receptors is a girl under three years old with a congenital heart defect.

V usage is TRBV7-9 and J usage is TRBJ2-1; D gene ambiguous. Germline CDR1 reads SEHNR; CDR2 reads FQNEAQ (reference sequence). This CDR3 is 15 amino acids long. Trimming took 2 bases from V and 0 from J, leaving 8 bases between them. The CDR3 here is CASSLQISSYNEQFF. Here the CDR3 DNA reads TGTGCCAGCAGCTTACAGATAAGCTCCTACAATGAGCAGTTCTTC.

The rearrangement joins TRBV4-1 to TRBJ2-7, with no clear D. V shed 5 bases and J shed 12 bases, with 23 bases lying between them. Germline loops: CDR1 MGHRA, CDR2 YSYEKL. The CDR3 runs to 14 residues. The CDR3 here is CASSIARLDRETYF. The CDR3 DNA sequence: TGCGCCAGCAGCATAGCTAGACTCGACCGAGAGACGTACTTC.

The chain carries TRBV28 and TRBJ1-5; 9 bases agree with TRBD1. Germline CDR1 reads MDHEN; CDR2 reads SYDVKM. This CDR3 has 16 amino acids. The V gene end was trimmed by 5 bases and the J gene end by 5 bases; junction bases not matched to a gene: 10. The CDR3 coding sequence is TGTGCCAGCAGTCCTCAGACAGGGGGACTCTATCAGCCCCAGCATTTT. It is translated as CASSPQTGGLYQPQHF.

V and J are TRBV5-1 and TRBJ1-1; D is undetermined. V lost 2 bases and J 3 bases, leaving 26 bases between the germline ends. From germline, CDR1 is SGHRS and CDR2 YFSETQ. This CDR3 spans 19 amino acids. The CDR3 loop is CASSFGWAAKEWRDTEAFF. CDR3 sequence (DNA): TGCGCCAGCAGCTTCGGTTGGGCTGCAAAAGAATGGAGGGACACTGAAGCTTTCTTT.

V and J are TRBV4-3 and TRBJ2-7, with 9 bases lining up with TRBD1. Germline values: CDR1 LGHNA, CDR2 YSLEER. The CDR3 contains 18 residues. V lost 0 bases to trimming and J lost 2 bases; unmatched junction nucleotides: 11. For the CDR3, the DNA is TGCGCCAGCAGCCAAGATAGGACAGGGGATTTAGGTCCCTACGAGCAGTACTTC. As protein: CASSQDRTGDLGPYEQYF.

This chain links TRBV7-2 with TRBJ1-2, with a possible D match to TRBD1 (6 bases). V lost 3 bases and J 8 bases, leaving 25 bases between the germline ends. CDR1 is SGHTA, CDR2 FQGNSA, per germline. CDR3 size: 17 residues. CDR3 sequence reads: CASSFILEPHTGYGYTF. The DNA for the CDR3 is TGTGCCAGCAGCTTCATCCTCGAACCGCATACAGGGTACGGCTACACCTTC. Full variable domain (rest looked up from reference TRBV7-2 and TRBJ1-2): GAGVSQSPSNKVTEKGKDVELRCDPISGHTALYWYRQSLGQGLEFLIYFQGNSAPDKSGLPSDRFSAERTGGSVSTLTIQRTQQEDSAVYLCASSFILEPHTGYGYTFGSGTRLTVV.

This clone was counted between two and nine times. V gene TRBV29-1 combines with J gene TRBJ1-1; no clear D. From germline, CDR1 is SQVTM and CDR2 ANQGSEA. Trimming shortened V by 3 bases and J by 1 base, and 9 bases separated the two germline ends. The CDR3 loop spans 13 amino acids. CDR3 in DNA: TGCAGCGTTGACGGGGATCCGAACACTGAAGCTTTCTTT. It specifies CSVDGDPNTEAFF.

V and J are TRBV5-4 and TRBJ2-2; TRBD1 matches 9 bases. Germline V lookup: CDR1 SGHNT, CDR2 YYREEE (reference sequence). The CDR3 contains 15 residues. V gave up 6 bases and J gave up 7 bases; unmatched junction bases: 10. Written as DNA, the CDR3 is TGTGCCAGCATCCAGGACAGGGGCGTGGGCGGGGAGCTGTTTTTT. Its translation: CASIQDRGVGGELFF.

The rearrangement links TRBV4-1 to TRBJ1-1; D is possibly TRBD1 (5 bases). CDR1 and CDR2 (germline): MGHRA, YSYEKL. Trimming cost V 0 bases and J 3 bases, with 11 bases left between them. The CDR3 spans 15 residues. CDR3 coding DNA: TGCGCCAGCAGCCAAGATCATCAGGGATACACTGAAGCTTTCTTT. Protein: CASSQDHQGYTEAFF.

This clone appeared a single time. The chain has TRBV28 and TRBJ1-2; D call uncertain. Trimming removed 5 bases from V and 4 bases from J, with 20 bases in between. This CDR3 comprises 16 residues. Germline V gives CDR1 MDHEN, CDR2 SYDVKM. CDR3: CASSLPIASESYGYTF. The CDR3 coding sequence is TGTGCCAGCAGTCTCCCAATAGCGAGTGAGTCCTATGGCTACACCTTC.